This T cell receptor (beta chain) was sequenced for a study of T cell repertoires in cytomegalovirus infection. Whole-study context: CMV infection plus the matching HLA type was flagged by public TCR beta signatures. Study conclusions and caveats: In two of eight donors, the top clonotype was HLA-C-restricted CMV-specific.

Looked up from germline, CDR1 is SEHNR and CDR2 is FQNEAQ (reference sequence). Losses at the gene ends were 5 bases for V and 4 bases for J; bases not matched to a gene: 10. The CDR3 covers 15 residues. The table lists this clonotype with many counts. Its antigen remains unknown. TCRdb used MiXCR to reprocess the reads, holding one entry per CDR3 protein. The sample has about 600,000 distinct CDR3 sequences; 20% to 25% are singletons. The rearrangement links TRBV7-9 to TRBJ1-1; 7 nucleotides agree with TRBD1. The source of this sequence is a human donor in good health (CMV status not recorded). Some clones in this sample may be carry-over from other donors' samples. Sequencing was carried out using CD8+ T cells from PBMCs. The CDR3 DNA is TGTGCCAGCAGCACCCGACAGGGCGGAAGCACTGAAGCTTTCTTT. Protein sequence: CASSTRQGGSTEAFF. Using reference TRBV7-9 and TRBJ1-1 for the parts outside the CDR3, the full variable domain is DTGVSQNPRHKITKRGQNVTFRCDPISEHNRLYWYRQTLGQGPEFLTYFQNEAQLEKSRLLSDRFSAERPKGSFSTLEIQRTEQGDSAMYLCASSTRQGGSTEAFFGQGTRLTVV.